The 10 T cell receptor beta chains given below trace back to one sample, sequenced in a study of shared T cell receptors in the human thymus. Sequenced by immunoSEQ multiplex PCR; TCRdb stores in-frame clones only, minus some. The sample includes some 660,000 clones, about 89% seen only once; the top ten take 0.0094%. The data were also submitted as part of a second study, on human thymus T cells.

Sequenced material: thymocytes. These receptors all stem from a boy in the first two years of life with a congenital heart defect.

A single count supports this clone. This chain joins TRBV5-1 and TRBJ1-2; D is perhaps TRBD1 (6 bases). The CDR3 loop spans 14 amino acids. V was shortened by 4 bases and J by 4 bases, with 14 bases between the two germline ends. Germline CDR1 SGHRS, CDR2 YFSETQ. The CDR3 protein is CASSSGQPCYGYTF. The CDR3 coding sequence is TGCGCCAGCAGCAGTGGACAGCCCTGCTATGGCTACACCTTC.

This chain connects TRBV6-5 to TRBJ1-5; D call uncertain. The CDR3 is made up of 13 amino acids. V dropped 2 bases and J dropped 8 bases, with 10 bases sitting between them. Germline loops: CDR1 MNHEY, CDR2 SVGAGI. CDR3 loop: CASSYRSGEPQHF. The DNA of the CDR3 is TGTGCCAGCAGTTACAGGTCGGGAGAGCCCCAGCATTTT.

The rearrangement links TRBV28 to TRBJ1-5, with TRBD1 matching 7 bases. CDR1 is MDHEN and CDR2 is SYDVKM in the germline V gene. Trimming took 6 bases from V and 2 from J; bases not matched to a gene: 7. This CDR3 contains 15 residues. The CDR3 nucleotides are TGTGCCAGCAGCCTGGACAGGCGTGGCAATCAGCCCCAGCATTTT. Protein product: CASSLDRRGNQPQHF.

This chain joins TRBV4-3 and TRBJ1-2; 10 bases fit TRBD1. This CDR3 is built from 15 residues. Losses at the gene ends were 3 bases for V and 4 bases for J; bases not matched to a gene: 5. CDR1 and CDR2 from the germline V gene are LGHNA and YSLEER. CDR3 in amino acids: CASSQTGGAGYGYTF. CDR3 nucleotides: TGCGCCAGCAGCCAGACAGGGGGCGCAGGCTATGGCTACACCTTC.

CDR3 amino acids: CASRTQGRGYTF. The CDR3 nucleotides read TGTGCCAGCAGAACCCAGGGGCGCGGCTACACCTTC. This chain links TRBV5-6 with TRBJ1-2; possibly TRBD1 for D (6 bases). The V end lost 5 bases, the J end lost 8 bases, and 13 bases lay between the germline ends. CDR1 and CDR2 (germline): SGHDT, YYEEEE. CDR3 size: 12 residues.

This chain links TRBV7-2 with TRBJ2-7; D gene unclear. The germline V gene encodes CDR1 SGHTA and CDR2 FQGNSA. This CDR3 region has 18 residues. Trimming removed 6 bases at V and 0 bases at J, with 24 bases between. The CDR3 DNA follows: TGTGCCAGCAGTTCAAGCTCATCCGTCGGTAGGAGCTCCTACGAGCAGTACTTC. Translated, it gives CASSSSSSVGRSSYEQYF.

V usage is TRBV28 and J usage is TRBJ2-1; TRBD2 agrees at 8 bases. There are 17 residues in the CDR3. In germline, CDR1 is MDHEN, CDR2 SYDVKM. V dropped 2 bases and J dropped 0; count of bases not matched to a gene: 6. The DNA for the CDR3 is TGTGCCAGCAGTTTAGGGCGGGAGGTTTCCTCCTACAATGAGCAGTTCTTC. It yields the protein CASSLGREVSSYNEQFF.

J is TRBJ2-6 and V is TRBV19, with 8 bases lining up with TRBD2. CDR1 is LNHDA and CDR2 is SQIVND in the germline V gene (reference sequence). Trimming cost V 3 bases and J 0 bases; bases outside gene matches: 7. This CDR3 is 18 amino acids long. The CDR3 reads CASSICGGRASGANVLTF. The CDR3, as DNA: TGTGCCAGTAGTATTTGCGGGGGGCGAGCCTCTGGGGCCAACGTCCTGACTTTC.

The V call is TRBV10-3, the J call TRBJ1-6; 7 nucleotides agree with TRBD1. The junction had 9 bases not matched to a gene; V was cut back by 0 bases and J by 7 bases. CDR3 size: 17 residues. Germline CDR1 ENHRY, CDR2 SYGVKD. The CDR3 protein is CAISESRQGVPNSPLHF. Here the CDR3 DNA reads TGTGCCATCAGTGAGTCGAGACAGGGAGTTCCCAATTCACCCCTCCACTTT.

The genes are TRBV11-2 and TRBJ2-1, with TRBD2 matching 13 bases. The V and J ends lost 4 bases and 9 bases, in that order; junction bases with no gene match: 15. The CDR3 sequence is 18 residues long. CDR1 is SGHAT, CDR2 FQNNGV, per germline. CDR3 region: CASSSNPWTSGSGGEQFF. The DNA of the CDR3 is TGTGCCAGCAGCTCCAACCCCTGGACTAGCGGGAGCGGCGGTGAGCAGTTCTTC.